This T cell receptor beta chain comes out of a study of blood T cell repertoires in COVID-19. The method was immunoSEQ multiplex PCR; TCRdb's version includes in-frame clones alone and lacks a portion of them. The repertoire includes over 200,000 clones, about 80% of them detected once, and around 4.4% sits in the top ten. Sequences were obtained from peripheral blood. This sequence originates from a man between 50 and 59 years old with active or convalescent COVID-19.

The CDR3 here is CASSNRDSNQPQHF. Written as DNA, the CDR3 is TGTGCCAGCAGTAACAGGGATAGCAATCAGCCCCAGCATTTT. The rearrangement joins TRBV27 to TRBJ1-5, with D possibly matching TRBD1 (6 bases). The CDR3 extends over 14 amino acids. V was pared by 5 bases and J by 0 bases, with 8 bases between. Germline CDR1 is MNHEY and CDR2 is SMNVEV (reference sequence).